This T cell receptor beta chain was sequenced for a study of blood T cell repertoires in COVID-19 (TCRdb year 2020). For the wider study: Collaborator samples came from the United States, Italy and Spain and covered acute and convalescent phases of COVID-19. Sample metadata almost always included a de-identified subject ID, COVID-19 status, age in years and sex. The prospective study material was composed of cDNA or gDNA derived from T cells, B-cell-depleted T cells, or PBMCs. The samples were drawn from the first 160 participants of the ongoing ImmuneRACE study and from some 1,300 subjects provided by 6 global collaborators. Where available, HLA class I and class II types were taken from metadata supplied by the sample provider and were not determined by assay-based typing. The repertoires were released in a freely available public database meant as a resource for research on the immune response to SARS-CoV-2. The dataset comprised deeply sampled blood TCRbeta repertoires from subjects exposed to, actively infected with, or recovered from COVID-19.

The paper as a whole reports these results and caveats: The quantity of clinical and demographic metadata differed by source and by participant and was supplied without curation.

Remarks on this clone: Its antigen remains unidentified. The sample holds no much larger clone one base away, and base qualities are not on file.

Via the germline V gene (reference sequence), CDR1 is LGHDT and CDR2 YNNKEL. The CDR3 has 15 amino acids, counting the end cysteine and phenylalanine. The DNA shown is the 45-base CDR3, in frame from base 1. V is trimmed back by 6 bases and J by 2 bases, and the junction contains 8 bases that no gene match accounts for. Participants in the prospective study were enrolled through a virtual design, were aged roughly 18 to 90 years, and lived in about two dozen United States geographic areas. In the prospective study, cohorts were assigned on the basis of participant-reported clinical history obtained from a screening survey and a study questionnaire. ImmuneRACE Cohort 3 recovered participants were defined by two consecutive negative NP/OP PCR tests, healthcare professional clearance, or symptom resolution. In the prospective study, whole blood, serum and a nasopharyngeal or oropharyngeal swab were collected from each participant by mobile phlebotomists. Participants in the prospective study had the option to provide additional blood draws and questionnaires over a roughly two-month period. Before DNA extraction, prospective study blood samples were shipped either frozen or at room temperature.

The immunoSEQ Assay, a bias-controlled multiplex PCR, was used to amplify TCRbeta CDR3 regions from genomic DNA. The published analysis was carried out like this. Nucleated cell counts per sample were estimated from amplification of reference gene primers within the assay. To quantify the absolute abundance of each unique TCRbeta CDR3 rearrangement, sequence reads were collapsed and filtered. For each sample, productive Simpson clonality was calculated by taking the square root of Simpson's diversity index across productive rearrangements. The immuneACCESS repertoire file appears here via TCRdb, limited to in-frame rearrangements. These files lack a portion of the clones; in checked studies, under half of the deficit traces to unresolved V genes, and the cause of the others is not known. V and J calls and clone size are as listed in that table; D and trimming were resolved from the DNA. Across this sample there are about 290,000 clones, with about nine tenths seen only once. The top ten clonotypes cover about 1.7% of the sample.

The chain joins TRBV3-1 (or the pseudogene TRBV3-2) to TRBJ2-3; TRBD2 matches 7 bases in the middle. Sequenced input: PBMCs or T cells enriched from blood (not recorded which). The clonotype comes from a woman in her forties who had recovered from COVID-19. CDR3 sequence: CASSLLAANTDTQYF. The DNA is TGTGCCAGCAGTCTTCTAGCGGCTAACACAGATACGCAGTATTTT.